This passage covers 18 T cell receptor beta chains from one sample sequenced in a study of blood T cell repertoires in COVID-19. The method was immunoSEQ multiplex PCR; TCRdb's version includes in-frame clones alone and lacks a portion of them. Among approximately 200,000 clones listed, roughly 82% were seen once. Source material: PBMCs or T cells enriched from blood (not recorded which). These receptors all stem from a woman in her twenties or thirties who had recovered from COVID-19.

This chain connects TRBV15 to TRBJ1-2; 10 nucleotides line up with TRBD1. CDR3 length equals 15 residues. V trimming: 0 bases; J trimming: 7 bases; junction bases outside the gene matches: 5. Germline V gene sequence: CDR1 LNHNV, CDR2 YYDKDF (reference sequence). In nucleotides, the CDR3 is TGTGCCACCAGCAGAGAAGACAGGGGGCGGTCTGGCTACACCTTC. This translates into CATSREDRGRSGYTF.

The rearrangement uses TRBV15 and TRBJ2-1; unclear D gene. From germline, CDR1 is LNHNV and CDR2 YYDKDF (reference sequence). This CDR3 is built from 11 residues. Trimming took off 6 bases at V and 4 bases at J, with 4 bases between the two ends. CDR3 region: CATRQYNEQFF. The CDR3 nucleotides read TGTGCCACCAGACAGTACAATGAGCAGTTCTTC. Using reference TRBV15 and TRBJ2-1 for the parts outside the CDR3, the full variable domain is DAMVIQNPRYQVTQFGKPVTLSCSQTLNHNVMYWYQQKSSQAPKLLFHYYDKDFNNEADTPDNFQSRRPNTSFCFLDIRSPGLGDTAMYLCATRQYNEQFFGPGTRLTVL.

J is TRBJ2-5 and V is TRBV7-8, with D perhaps matching TRBD1 (6 bases). Trimming removed 0 bases from V and 5 bases from J, with 13 bases in between. Germline-derived CDR1 and CDR2 are SGHVS and FQNEAQ. CDR3 size: 15 residues. The CDR3 reads CASSLASGAGETQYF. In DNA, the CDR3 is TGTGCCAGCAGCTTAGCGTCAGGGGCAGGGGAGACCCAGTACTTC.

The V call is TRBV3-1 (or the pseudogene TRBV3-2), the J call TRBJ1-2; 8 bases map to TRBD1. There are 13 residues in the CDR3. The ends lost 4 bases at V and 8 bases at J; junction bases unmatched: 6. Germline CDR1 LGHDT, CDR2 YNNKEL (reference sequence). The CDR3, as DNA: TGTGCCAGCAGCCCAGGGGGCGATGGCGGCTACACCTTC. Protein product: CASSPGGDGGYTF.

This clone was detected only a few times. The V call is TRBV3-1 (or the pseudogene TRBV3-2), the J call TRBJ1-3; D is ambiguous. V dropped 3 bases and J dropped 0 bases, with 12 bases sitting between them. The CDR3 runs to 16 residues. Germline CDR1 reads LGHDT; CDR2 reads YNNKEL (reference sequence). CDR3 protein: CASSQVNRASGNTIYF. CDR3 nucleotides: TGTGCCAGCAGCCAGGTCAACAGAGCCTCTGGAAACACCATATATTTT.

The chain recombines TRBV10-2 with TRBJ2-7; 10 nucleotides align to TRBD2. V dropped 3 bases and J dropped 4; count of bases not matched to a gene: 6. The CDR3 covers 15 residues. Germline assignment: CDR1 WSHSY and CDR2 SAAADI. CDR3 sequence reads: CASSDSLAGFYEQYF. CDR3 in DNA: TGCGCCAGCAGTGATTCACTAGCGGGGTTTTACGAGCAGTACTTC.

V and J are TRBV28 and TRBJ1-2; D possibly corresponds to TRBD1 (6 bases). Trimming took 8 bases from V and 4 from J, leaving 14 bases between them. The CDR3 loop spans 13 amino acids. CDR1 and CDR2 from the germline V gene are MDHEN and SYDVKM. The CDR3 here is CASGNRDVYGYTF. DNA for the CDR3: TGTGCCAGCGGTAACAGGGACGTCTATGGCTACACCTTC.

This clone was picked up a small number of times. This chain uses TRBV19 with TRBJ2-7; 13 nucleotides match TRBD2. Trimming took 6 bases from V and 3 from J; bases not matched to a gene: 8. CDR3 length: 16 residues. The germline gives CDR1 LNHDA, CDR2 SQIVND (reference sequence). The CDR3 here is CASRDPGLAGHYEQYF. The DNA for the CDR3 is TGTGCCAGTAGGGACCCGGGACTAGCGGGACACTACGAGCAGTACTTC.

This clone was counted only a few times. The chain links TRBV2 to TRBJ2-1; the D gene is possibly TRBD1 (6 bases). Trimming removed 4 bases at V and 8 bases at J, with 18 bases between. Germline CDR1 and CDR2: SNHLY and FYNNEI. The CDR3 runs 15 residues. The CDR3 coding sequence is TGTGCCAGCAGTGGCGGACAGACCTGGGGCGATGAGCAGTTCTTC. It translates to CASSGGQTWGDEQFF.

The chain employs TRBV29-1 and TRBJ1-1; D remains unclear. V shed 7 bases and J shed 3 bases, with 15 bases lying between them. The CDR3 consists of 13 residues. Per the germline V gene, CDR1 is SQVTM and CDR2 is ANQGSEA. CDR3 nucleotide sequence: TGCAGCGCCATAAGCGGCGGGTACACTGAAGCTTTCTTT. Its translation is CSAISGGYTEAFF.

The V and J genes are TRBV11-2 and TRBJ2-7; 7 nucleotides agree with TRBD1. Unmatched junction bases numbered 4, after V lost 1 base and J lost 4 bases. This CDR3 region has 14 residues. Germline loops: CDR1 SGHAT, CDR2 FQNNGV. CDR3: CASSLGLRGYEQYF. For the CDR3, the DNA is TGTGCCAGCAGCTTAGGGCTCAGGGGGTACGAGCAGTACTTC.

The V call is TRBV30, the J call TRBJ2-1, with a possible D match to TRBD2 (7 bases). The CDR3 spans 13 residues. V lost 5 bases and J lost 3, with 11 bases in between. CDR1 is GTSNPN and CDR2 is SVGIG in the germline V gene (reference sequence). The CDR3 nucleotides read TGTGCCTGGGGGGGGGCAGTCTACAATGAGCAGTTCTTC. The encoded protein is CAWGGAVYNEQFF.

This clone was recorded once. The sample has other DNA sequences that encode this CDR3 too. The chain joins TRBV27 to TRBJ1-2; no reliable D call. The CDR3 extends over 14 amino acids. Germline loops: CDR1 MNHEY, CDR2 SMNVEV (reference sequence). V was shortened by 0 bases and J by 3 bases, with 8 bases between the two germline ends. CDR3 sequence reads: CASSLSSGDYGYTF. The CDR3 coding sequence is TGTGCCAGCAGTTTATCGTCAGGTGACTATGGCTACACCTTC.

The chain recombines TRBV2 with TRBJ1-4, with 7 positions matching TRBD1. The CDR3 loop spans 14 amino acids. V lost 6 bases and J lost 8; bases outside the gene matches: 9. The germline CDR1 and CDR2 sequences are SNHLY and FYNNEI. The DNA for the CDR3 is TGTGCCAGCAGCGTTACAGGGGTCCGGGAAAAACTGTTTTTT. Protein product: CASSVTGVREKLFF.

This chain links TRBV14 with TRBJ2-7; D remains unclear. V was clipped by 1 base and J by 3 bases, with 7 bases between them. The CDR3 totals 13 residues. Germline values: CDR1 SGHDN, CDR2 FVKESK. The CDR3 nucleotides read TGTGCCAGCAGCCAAGCAGGAAACTACGAGCAGTACTTC. It yields the protein CASSQAGNYEQYF.

V gene TRBV4-2 combines with J gene TRBJ1-2; the D gene is possibly TRBD1 (6 bases). CDR1 is LGHNA, CDR2 YNFKEQ, per germline. V lost 0 bases and J lost 8, with 10 bases in between. The CDR3 runs 13 residues. CDR3 in amino acids: CASSQDWTVGYTF. The CDR3, as DNA: TGTGCCAGCAGCCAAGATTGGACAGTGGGCTACACCTTC.

The chain links TRBV5-1 to TRBJ2-7, with 9 bases matching TRBD1. This CDR3 comprises 15 residues. V was pared by 5 bases and J by 4 bases, with 10 bases of the junction left unmatched. CDR1 SGHRS and CDR2 YFSETQ come from the germline V gene. As DNA, the CDR3 is TGCGCCAGCAGGGCCTCTTGGGGACAGGGATACGAGCAGTACTTC. Translation gives CASRASWGQGYEQYF.

The V gene is TRBV7-8, the J gene TRBJ1-3; D is perhaps TRBD1 (5 bases). The CDR3 covers 17 residues. The V end lost 3 bases, the J end lost 2 bases, and 17 bases lay between the germline ends. The germline CDR1 and CDR2 sequences are SGHVS and FQNEAQ. The DNA of the CDR3 is TGTGCCAGCAGCTTCCACCTCCTCGTCAGGGCTGGAAACACCATATATTTT. This gives the protein CASSFHLLVRAGNTIYF.